These 4 T cell receptor beta chains originate from one sample sequenced in a study of technical replicates of blood from several donors. Clones were read by immunoSEQ multiplex PCR, and TCRdb kept only the in-frame ones, dropping some. The sample records about 94,000 clones, approximately 95% being singletons. Sequencing was done on a sample of T cells isolated from PBMCs. These receptors were obtained from a human donor in good health.

The chain couples TRBV2 to TRBJ1-6; D is perhaps TRBD1 (5 bases). Germline CDR1 reads SNHLY; CDR2 reads FYNNEI. The CDR3 totals 13 residues. V gave up 8 bases and J gave up 8 bases, with 13 bases separating them. CDR3: CASVLEGDSPLHF. Here the CDR3 DNA reads TGTGCCAGCGTCCTCGAAGGGGATTCACCCCTCCACTTT.

The chain joins TRBV10-2 to TRBJ1-5; no definite D call. Germline CDR1 and CDR2: WSHSY and SAAADI. V lost 4 bases and J lost 7, with 17 bases in between. This CDR3 comprises 15 residues. The CDR3 reads CASSVEMDGVQPQHF. The CDR3 DNA follows: TGCGCCAGCAGTGTCGAGATGGACGGGGTACAGCCCCAGCATTTT.

J is TRBJ1-5 and V is TRBV18; a possible D gene is TRBD1 (6 bases). The CDR3 contains 13 residues. The germline gives CDR1 KGHSH, CDR2 LQKENI. V was clipped by 5 bases and J by 3 bases, with 8 bases between them. The CDR3 here is CASSRGFNQPQHF. CDR3 DNA sequence: TGTGCCAGCTCAAGGGGGTTCAATCAGCCCCAGCATTTT.

The chain carries TRBV2 and TRBJ2-6, with D hard to call. The V end was cut by 8 bases, the J end by 0 bases, with 5 bases between. CDR3 length: 13 amino acids. Germline V CDR1 and CDR2: SNHLY, FYNNEI. CDR3 in DNA: TGTGCCAGCCGCAGCTCTGGGGCCAACGTCCTGACTTTC. This gives the protein CASRSSGANVLTF.